Listed below are T cell receptor beta chains from one sample, sequenced in a study of cytomegalovirus exposure and HLA in healthy donors. Sequencing used immunoSEQ multiplex PCR; TCRdb keeps in-frame clones, though not all of them. The data contain some 210,000 clones, over 70% of them singletons. Sequenced: PBMCs. These receptor sequences come from a man between 25 and 39 years old in good health and CMV-seronegative. CDR3s include the opening cysteine and the closing phenylalanine or tryptophan.

v_gene | CDR3aa
TRBV6-5 | CASTHPGTNEQFF
TRBV18 | CASQRELAKNIQYF
TRBV28 | CASSLAGRGRIGYGYTF
TRBV5-6 | CASSRDRNSGNTIYF
TRBV5-4 | CASSLPTGGREQFF
TRBV5-1 | CASSLAGLAPYNEQFF
TRBV5-1 | CASSHNGRGSGNTIYF
TRBV27 | CASSLLTSPPDTQYF
TRBV9 | CASSDGTSVYNEQFF
TRBV10-2 | CASQEPRWLQPQHF
TRBV2 | CETDTNTEAFF
TRBV4-1 | CASSQDSTGLFYEQYF